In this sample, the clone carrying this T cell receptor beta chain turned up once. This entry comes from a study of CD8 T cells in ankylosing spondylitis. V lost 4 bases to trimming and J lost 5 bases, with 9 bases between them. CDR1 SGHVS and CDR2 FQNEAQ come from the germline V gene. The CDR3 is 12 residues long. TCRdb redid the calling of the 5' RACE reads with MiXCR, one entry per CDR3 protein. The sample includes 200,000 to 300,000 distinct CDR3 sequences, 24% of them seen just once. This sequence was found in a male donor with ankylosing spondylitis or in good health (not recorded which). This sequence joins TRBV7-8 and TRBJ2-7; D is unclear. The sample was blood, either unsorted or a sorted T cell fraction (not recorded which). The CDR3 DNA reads TGTGCCAGCAGCTCGGAAGTCCACGAGCAGTACTTC. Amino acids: CASSSEVHEQYF.